This T cell receptor beta chain was recovered during a study of blood T cells in healthy people across ages. Overall study results and limits: A strong correlation was found between TCR beta diversity and the percentage of naive T cells. CMV status of donors was not determined, possibly confounding expanded clonotype changes.

This CDR3 has 15 residues. V shed 4 bases and J shed 6 bases, with 16 bases lying between them. Germline CDR1 and CDR2: MNHEY and SMNVEV (reference sequence). About this clonotype: Antigen: not known.

Together with a sample-barcoded 5' primer, a J-beta primer mix was included in a second PCR lasting about 6 to 11 cycles. Every individual sample yielded 3 million or more paired-end reads (each containing CDR3). Each CDR3 protein gets one entry after TCRdb re-called the 5' RACE reads with MiXCR. Seen here are 920,000 or so distinct CDR3 sequences, less than 50% observed once, and the top ten hold under 20%. The V call is TRBV27, the J call TRBJ2-1, with D perhaps assigned TRBD1 or TRBD2 (6 bases each). The material sequenced was blood. This sequence was found in a woman aged 55-70 years in good health. In nucleotides, the CDR3 is TGTGCCAGCAGTTGGGACATCGGGAGTGGCAATGAGCAGTTCTTC. It specifies CASSWDIGSGNEQFF.